This TCR beta chain stems from a study of blood T cell repertoires in COVID-19. Study-wide background: The United States, Italy and Spain provided the acute and convalescent COVID-19 samples. The analysed material was cDNA or gDNA that came from T cells, B-cell-depleted T cells, or PBMCs.

In the original workflow: By means of reference gene primer amplification, nucleated cell counts were estimated. Profiled with immunoSEQ multiplex PCR; TCRdb holds only in-frame clones, not every one. V and J calls and clone size are those listed in that table; D and trimming were worked out from the DNA. The data hold about 140,000 clones, with around three quarters observed a single time. This clone was counted ten times or more. The V end lost 3 bases, the J end lost 5 bases, and 17 bases lay between the germline ends. The CDR3 is 16 amino acids. Germline V lookup: CDR1 SNHLY, CDR2 FYNNEI. Sequenced: peripheral blood. This receptor was obtained from a man in his 60s with acute or convalescent COVID-19. The gene calls are TRBV2 and TRBJ1-5, with D possibly being TRBD1 (5 bases). CDR3 residues: CASSDPPTAFHQPQHF. Here the CDR3 DNA reads TGTGCCAGCAGTGACCCCCCGACAGCTTTCCATCAGCCCCAGCATTTT.